This T cell receptor beta chain is from a study of OX40 agonist ivuxolimab in advanced cancers. Study overall: Dosing consisted of intravenous ivuxolimab at 0.01 to 10 mg/kg every 2 weeks.

TCRdb keeps only in-frame clones here, not all; method: immunoSEQ multiplex PCR. Seen here are more than 100,000 clones, 80% to 95% observed once, and the top ten hold less than 0.2%. V lost 0 bases and J lost 4, with 15 bases in between. The CDR3 totals 16 residues. From germline, CDR1 is MNHEY and CDR2 SVGAGI. The chain couples TRBV6-5 to TRBJ1-2; possibly TRBD1 for D (6 bases). This specimen consisted of CD4+ or CD8+ T cells sorted from blood, obtained in a trial of the OX40 agonist ivuxolimab. The receptor was isolated from an adult with an advanced solid tumor such as melanoma, head and neck, liver or kidney cancer. CDR3 bases: TGTGCCAGCAGTTACTCGGTTTGGAGGGGGTCCTATGGCTACACCTTC. Encoded protein: CASSYSVWRGSYGYTF.